This TCR beta chain stems from a study of vaccination and CD4 T cells after COVID-19. Study overall: Control wells got either CEFX epitopes, HIV-1 Nef peptides, or no peptide at all.

The treatment was: 10-day PBMC culture with coronavirus spike peptide pools or control peptides (ViraFEST assay). Cultures used more than 1.5 million PBMCs per well, 10 IU/ml IL-2 and about 9.9 ug/ml peptides. The ends were cut back, 6 bases at V and 1 base at J, with 9 bases in the middle. Germline V gives CDR1 DFQATT, CDR2 SNEGSKA (reference sequence). The CDR3 is 13 residues long. The Oncomine TCR Beta short-read assay was what sequenced the DNA obtained from cultured CD4+ T cells. Scientists extracted genomic DNA from CD4+ T cells grown in culture. Each CDR3 protein is one row after TCRdb ran MiXCR on the PCR reads. The sample comprises around 21,000 distinct CDR3 sequences, about 52% of which are singletons, and 6.5% to 8.5% rests with the top ten. With respect to this clonotype: The antigen remains undetermined.

Study-level results: Spike mono-reactivity was shown by 304 of 307 vaccine-specific clones in convalescent patients.

The sample taken for sequencing was CD4+ T cells from blood, cultured in vitro. This sequence joins TRBV20-1 and TRBJ2-2, with D hard to call. The sequence came from a human donor who had recovered from COVID-19. CDR3 amino acids: CSARSRNTGELFF. The CDR3 coding sequence is TGCAGTGCGAGGAGCAGGAACACCGGGGAGCTGTTTTTT.